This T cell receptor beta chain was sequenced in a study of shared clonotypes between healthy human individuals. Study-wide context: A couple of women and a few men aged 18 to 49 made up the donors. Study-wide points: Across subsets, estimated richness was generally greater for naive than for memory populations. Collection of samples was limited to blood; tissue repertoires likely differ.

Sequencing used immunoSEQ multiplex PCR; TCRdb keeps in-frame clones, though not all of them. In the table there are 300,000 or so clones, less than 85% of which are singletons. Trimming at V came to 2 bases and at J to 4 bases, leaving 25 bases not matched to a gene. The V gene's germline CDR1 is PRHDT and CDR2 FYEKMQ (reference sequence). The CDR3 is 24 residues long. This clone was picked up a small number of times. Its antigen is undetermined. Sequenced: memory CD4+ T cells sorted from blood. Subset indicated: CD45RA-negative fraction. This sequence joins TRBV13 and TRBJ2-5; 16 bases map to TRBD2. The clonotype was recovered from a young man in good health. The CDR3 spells CASSLRAAFGTSGRGAHNGETQYF. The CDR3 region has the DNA TGTGCCAGCAGCTTACGGGCTGCGTTCGGGACTAGCGGGAGGGGGGCACACAACGGAGAGACCCAGTACTTC.